The 5 T cell receptor beta chains below were found in one sample sequenced in a study of regulatory T cells in long-lasting Graves disease listed by TCRdb under 2021. The time point label, read with the paper, signifies: newly diagnosed GD, antithyroid drugs for less than 3 months. For both TCR sequencing and RNA sequencing, RNA was extracted from PBMCs using TRIzol. Library creation used multiplex PCR. Sequencing was carried out with an Illumina HiSeq 4000. To build TCR beta libraries, CDR3 regions were amplified by Arm-PCR using iRepertoire HTBI primers. TCRdb reprocessed the public reads (quality trimming at Q25 with fastp, clone calling with MiXCR) and kept in-frame beta chains. Under each unique CDR3 protein, matching rows form one entry showing the most common genes and DNA. The sample records about 540,000 distinct CDR3 sequences, around an eighth of which are singletons. About 9.1% of the sample is held by the ten biggest clonotypes.

The same sample was also studied in work on T cells in Graves' hyperthyroidism and ophthalmopathy.

The sequences come from peripheral blood mononuclear cells (PBMCs), collected at new diagnosis, from a patient treated with antithyroid drugs. All receptors come from a man aged 25 to 45 with Graves disease. Donor details come from another sample of the same person, matched by shared clones.

At least ten counts were recorded for this clonotype. J is TRBJ1-5 and V is TRBV2; D gene unclear. In germline, CDR1 is SNHLY, CDR2 FYNNEI. The CDR3 is 12 amino acids. V was shortened by 3 bases and J by 7 bases, with 7 bases between the two germline ends. This CDR3 is CASSDSGQPQHF. The CDR3 region has the DNA TGTGCCAGCAGTGATTCGGGCCAGCCCCAGCATTTT.

This clonotype has only a few counts. The rearrangement uses TRBV9 and TRBJ2-3, with D perhaps matching TRBD2 (6 bases). The V gene's germline CDR1 is SGDLS and CDR2 YYNGEE. The CDR3 spans 16 residues. V lost 2 bases and J 0 bases, leaving 13 bases between the germline ends. The DNA for the CDR3 is TGTGCCAGCAGCGTGACCGGGACTGGTAGCACAGATACGCAGTATTTT. This encodes CASSVTGTGSTDTQYF.

This clonotype was counted many times. The CDR3 sequence is CASSRTGEQYF. DNA for the CDR3: TGTGCCAGCAGTCGTACAGGGGAGCAGTACTTC. The gene calls are TRBV6-1 and TRBJ2-7; D perhaps matches TRBD1 (6 bases). Germline V gene sequence: CDR1 MNHNS, CDR2 SASEGT. This CDR3 is 11 amino acids long. The V and J ends lost 5 bases and 7 bases respectively, with 9 bases between them.

This clonotype was observed at least ten times. The chain uses TRBV27 and TRBJ1-2, with D maybe TRBD1 (5 bases). Trimming removed 3 bases at V and 8 bases at J, with 19 bases between. Germline V gene lookup returns CDR1 MNHEY and CDR2 SMNVEV (reference sequence). The length of the CDR3 is 15 residues. CDR3 nucleotide sequence: TGTGCCAGCAGTTTTGGGACGGAGCCGGGGAAGGGCTACACCTTC. Translating gives CASSFGTEPGKGYTF.

This clonotype has a count of ten or more. The chain carries TRBV2 and TRBJ2-3, with D tentatively TRBD1 or TRBD2 (6 bases each). Trimming took 3 bases from V and 3 from J, leaving 10 bases between them. Per the germline V gene, CDR1 is SNHLY and CDR2 is FYNNEI. The CDR3 loop spans 14 amino acids. CDR3 in amino acids: CASSERGATDTQYF. CDR3 nucleotides: TGTGCCAGCAGTGAGAGGGGGGCGACAGATACGCAGTATTTT.